The rows below give T cell receptor beta chains drawn from one sample of a study of CD8 T cells in Susac syndrome. TCRdb ran MiXCR on the immunoSEQ multiplex PCR reads and lists one entry per CDR3 protein. The sample includes roughly 50,000 distinct CDR3 sequences, 85% to 95% of them seen just once. The sample taken for sequencing was CD8+ T cells from PBMCs. These receptor sequences come from a human donor in good health. Each CDR3 is given with its conserved first and last residue. D genes are given only for firm matches. Only some rows state a clone size, as once, few, many or a class for expanded clones.

J	D	size	V	CDR3	DNA
TRBJ2-1	.	.	TRBV19	CASSIVYRTYNEQFF	TGTGCCAGTAGTATAGTGTACAGGACCTACAATGAGCAGTTCTTC
TRBJ2-7	TRBD2	.	TRBV7-6	CASSSGLASNEQYF	TGTGCCAGCAGCTCGGGACTAGCGTCGAACGAGCAGTACTTC
TRBJ2-5	.	.	TRBV2	CASSSGRYQETQYF	TGTGCCAGCAGTTCAGGAAGGTACCAAGAGACCCAGTACTTC
TRBJ2-7	TRBD1	.	TRBV30	CAWGYGTGGEQYF	TGTGCCTGGGGTTACGGGACAGGGGGCGAGCAGTACTTC
TRBJ1-1	.	.	TRBV13	CASSLLSHRREAFF	TGTGCCAGCAGCCTATTGTCCCACAGGCGCGAAGCTTTCTTT
TRBJ1-1	.	.	TRBV6-1	CASSPRGTGEAFF	TGTGCCAGCAGTCCCCGGGGGACTGGTGAAGCTTTCTTT
TRBJ2-3	.	.	TRBV11-2	CASSLERERDTQYF	TGTGCCAGCAGCTTAGAGCGGGAAAGAGATACGCAGTATTTT
TRBJ1-1	.	once	TRBV12-3/TRBV12-4	CASSAQGNPEAFF	TGTGCCAGCAGTGCGCAGGGAAACCCTGAAGCTTTCTTT
TRBJ2-7	TRBD1	.	TRBV7-9	CASSPQTGTYEQYF	TGTGCCAGCAGCCCGCAGACAGGGACCTACGAGCAGTACTTC
TRBJ2-2	.	.	TRBV29-1	CSVDGGNTGELFF	TGCAGCGTTGATGGCGGGAACACCGGGGAGCTGTTTTTT
TRBJ2-2	.	.	TRBV12-3/TRBV12-4	CASSTGFYTGELFF	TGTGCCAGCAGTACAGGGTTTTACACCGGGGAGCTGTTTTTT
TRBJ2-7	.	.	TRBV27	CASSFGLVLTGEQYF	TGTGCCAGCAGTTTCGGTCTCGTCCTCACGGGCGAGCAGTACTTC
TRBJ1-3	.	.	TRBV30	CAWSVEGEGSGNTIYF	TGTGCCTGGAGTGTGGAAGGAGAGGGCTCTGGAAACACCATATATTTT
TRBJ2-7	.	.	TRBV5-6	CASSSEAYEQYF	TGTGCCAGCAGCTCGGAAGCGTACGAGCAGTACTTC
TRBJ2-1	TRBD1	.	TRBV5-1	CASIGQGNEQFF	TGCGCCAGCATCGGACAGGGGAATGAGCAGTTCTTC
TRBJ1-1	TRBD1	.	TRBV15	CATSSPTGTETEAFF	TGTGCCACCAGTTCCCCCACCGGGACAGAAACTGAAGCTTTCTTT
TRBJ2-3	.	.	TRBV10-3	CAISESPGRRDPDTQYF	TGTGCCATCAGTGAGTCCCCGGGGAGAAGAGACCCAGATACGCAGTATTTT